The clone carrying this T cell receptor (beta chain) showed up just once. The source of the sample is a study of shared clonotypes between healthy human individuals. The test was conducted at deep level. The data were produced by immunoSEQ multiplex PCR, yet TCRdb's version contains in-frame clones alone and is incomplete. Of about 2.3 million clones listed, about 92% are singletons. This CDR3 region has 13 residues. Trimming cost V 4 bases and J 5 bases; bases outside gene matches: 3. Germline values: CDR1 MNHEY, CDR2 SVGAGI. The clonotype comes from a man younger than 35 in good health. Some clones in this sample may be carry-over from other donors' samples. Sequenced sample: naive CD4+ T cells from PBMCs. Subset reported: CD45RA+ positively selected. The chain employs TRBV6-5 and TRBJ2-5, with 8 bases matching TRBD2. Here the CDR3 reads CASSSSGSETQYF. The CDR3 DNA reads as TGTGCCAGCAGTTCAAGCGGGAGTGAGACCCAGTACTTC.